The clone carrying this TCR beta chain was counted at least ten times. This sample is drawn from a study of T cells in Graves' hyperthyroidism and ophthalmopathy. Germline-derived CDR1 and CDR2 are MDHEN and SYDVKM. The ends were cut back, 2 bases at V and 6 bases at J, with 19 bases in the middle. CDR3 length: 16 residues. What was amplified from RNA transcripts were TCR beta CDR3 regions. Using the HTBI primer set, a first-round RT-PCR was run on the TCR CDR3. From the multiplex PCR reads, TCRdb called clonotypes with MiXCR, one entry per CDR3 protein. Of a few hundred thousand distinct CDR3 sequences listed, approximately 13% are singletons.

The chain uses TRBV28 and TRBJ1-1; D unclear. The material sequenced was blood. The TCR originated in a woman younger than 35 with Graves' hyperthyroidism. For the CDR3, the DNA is TGTGCCAGCAGTTTACTTAGTACCGCGTTCCCCGCTGAAGCTTTCTTT. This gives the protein CASSLLSTAFPAEAFF. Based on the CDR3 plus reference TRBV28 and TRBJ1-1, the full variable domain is DVKVTQSSRYLVKRTGEKVFLECVQDMDHENMFWYRQDPGLGLRLIYFSYDVKMKEKGDIPEGYSVSREKKERFSLILESASTNQTSMYLCASSLLSTAFPAEAFFGQGTRLTVV.